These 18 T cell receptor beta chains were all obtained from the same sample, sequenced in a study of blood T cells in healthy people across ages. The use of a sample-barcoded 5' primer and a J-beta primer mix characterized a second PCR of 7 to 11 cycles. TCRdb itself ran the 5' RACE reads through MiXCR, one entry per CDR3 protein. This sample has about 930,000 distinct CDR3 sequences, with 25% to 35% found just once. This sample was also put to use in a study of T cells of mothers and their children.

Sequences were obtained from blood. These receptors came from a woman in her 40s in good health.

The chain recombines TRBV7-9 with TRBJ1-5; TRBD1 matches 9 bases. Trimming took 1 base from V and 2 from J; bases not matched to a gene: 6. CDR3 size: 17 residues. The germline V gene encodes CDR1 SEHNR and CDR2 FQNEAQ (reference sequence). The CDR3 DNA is TGTGCCAGCAGCTTAGGGACAGGGGCAAGGGGCAATCAGCCCCAGCATTTT. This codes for CASSLGTGARGNQPQHF.

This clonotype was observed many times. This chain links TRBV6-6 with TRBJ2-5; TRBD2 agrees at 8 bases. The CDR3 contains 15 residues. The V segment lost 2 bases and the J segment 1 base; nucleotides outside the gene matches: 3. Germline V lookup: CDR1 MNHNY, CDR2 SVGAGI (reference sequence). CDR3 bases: TGTGCCAGCAGTTACGAGCGGGGGTTCCAAGAGACCCAGTACTTC. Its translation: CASSYERGFQETQYF.

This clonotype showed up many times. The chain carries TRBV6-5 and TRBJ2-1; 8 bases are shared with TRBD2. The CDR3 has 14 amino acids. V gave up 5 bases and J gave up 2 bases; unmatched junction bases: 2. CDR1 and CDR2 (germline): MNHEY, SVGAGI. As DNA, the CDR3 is TGTGCCAGCAGTGATAGCGGGGCCTACAATGAGCAGTTCTTC. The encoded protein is CASSDSGAYNEQFF.

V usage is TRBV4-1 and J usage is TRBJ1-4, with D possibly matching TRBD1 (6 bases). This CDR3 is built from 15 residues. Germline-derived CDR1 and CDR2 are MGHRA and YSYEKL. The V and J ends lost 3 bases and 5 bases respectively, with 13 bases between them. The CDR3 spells CASSHGQYLNEKLFF. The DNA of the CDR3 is TGCGCCAGCAGCCATGGACAGTACCTAAATGAAAAACTGTTTTTT.

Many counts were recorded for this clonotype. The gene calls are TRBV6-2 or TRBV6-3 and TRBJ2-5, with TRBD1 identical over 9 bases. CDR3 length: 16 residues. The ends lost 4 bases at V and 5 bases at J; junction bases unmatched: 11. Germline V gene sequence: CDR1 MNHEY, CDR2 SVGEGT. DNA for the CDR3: TGTGCCAGCAGTTCCCTGGGGGACAGGGATGTCGAGACCCAGTACTTC. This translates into CASSSLGDRDVETQYF.

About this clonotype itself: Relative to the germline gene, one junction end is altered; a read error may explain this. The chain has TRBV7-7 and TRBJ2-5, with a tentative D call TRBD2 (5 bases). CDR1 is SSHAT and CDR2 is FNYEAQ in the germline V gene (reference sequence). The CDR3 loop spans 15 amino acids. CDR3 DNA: TGTGCTAGCAGCTTGGGATCCGGGAACCAAGAGACCCAGTACTTC. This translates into CASSLGSGNQETQYF. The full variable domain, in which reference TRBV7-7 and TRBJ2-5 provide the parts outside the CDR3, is GAGVSQSPRYKVTKRGQDVTLRCDPISSHATLYWYQQALGQGPEFLTYFNYEAQPDKSGLPSDRFSAERPEGSISTLTIQRTEQRDSAMYRCASSLGSGNQETQYFGPGTRLLVL.

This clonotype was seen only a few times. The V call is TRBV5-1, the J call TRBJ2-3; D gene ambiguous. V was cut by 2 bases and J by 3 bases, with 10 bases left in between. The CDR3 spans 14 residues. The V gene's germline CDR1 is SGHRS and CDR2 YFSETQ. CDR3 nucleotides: TGCGCCAGCAGCTTTAGGTCCGAAACAGATACGCAGTATTTT. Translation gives CASSFRSETDTQYF.

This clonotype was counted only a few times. CDR3 sequence reads: CASRRTENTEAFF. The CDR3 nucleotides read TGTGCCAGCAGAAGAACAGAGAACACTGAAGCTTTCTTT. The rearrangement uses TRBV12-3 or TRBV12-4 and TRBJ1-1; D not resolved. V lost 6 bases and J 1 base, leaving 9 bases between the germline ends. This CDR3 is 13 amino acids long.

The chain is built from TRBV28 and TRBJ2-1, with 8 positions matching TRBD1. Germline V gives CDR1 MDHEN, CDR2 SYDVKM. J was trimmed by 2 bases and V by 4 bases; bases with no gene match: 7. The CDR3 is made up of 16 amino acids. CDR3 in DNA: TGTGCCAGCAGTTCCAACAGGGGGGAAGCCTACAATGAGCAGTTCTTC. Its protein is CASSSNRGEAYNEQFF.

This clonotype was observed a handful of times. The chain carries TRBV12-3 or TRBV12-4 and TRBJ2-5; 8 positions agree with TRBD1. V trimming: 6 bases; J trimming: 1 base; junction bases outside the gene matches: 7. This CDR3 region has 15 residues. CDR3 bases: TGTGCCAGCAGAAGACAGGGGCGTCTCCAAGAGACCCAGTACTTC. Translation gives CASRRQGRLQETQYF.

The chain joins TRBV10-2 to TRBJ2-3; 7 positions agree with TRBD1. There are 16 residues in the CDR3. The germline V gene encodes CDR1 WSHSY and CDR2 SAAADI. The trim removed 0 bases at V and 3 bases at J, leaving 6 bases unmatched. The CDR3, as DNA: TGCGCCAGCAGTGAGTCGAGTCAGGGGGTAACAGATACGCAGTATTTT. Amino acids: CASSESSQGVTDTQYF.

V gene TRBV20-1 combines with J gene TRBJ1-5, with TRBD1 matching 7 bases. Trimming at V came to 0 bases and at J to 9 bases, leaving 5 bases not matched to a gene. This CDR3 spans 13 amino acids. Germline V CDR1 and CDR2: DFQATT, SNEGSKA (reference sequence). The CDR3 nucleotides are TGCAGTGCTAGAGATAAGGGGGCAGGGCCCCAGCATTTT. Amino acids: CSARDKGAGPQHF.

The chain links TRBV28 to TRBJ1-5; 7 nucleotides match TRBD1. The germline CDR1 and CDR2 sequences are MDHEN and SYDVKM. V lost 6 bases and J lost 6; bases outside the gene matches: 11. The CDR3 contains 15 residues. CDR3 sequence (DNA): TGTGCCAGCAGACCTGGACAGGCAAGGTTTCAGCCCCAGCATTTT. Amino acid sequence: CASRPGQARFQPQHF.

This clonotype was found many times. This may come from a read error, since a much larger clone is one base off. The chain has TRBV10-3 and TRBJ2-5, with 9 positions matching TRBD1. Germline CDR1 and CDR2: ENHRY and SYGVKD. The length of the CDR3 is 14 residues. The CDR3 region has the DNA TGTGCCATCAGGGAGTCCGACAGGGGGGAGACCCAGTACTTC. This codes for CAIRESDRGETQYF.

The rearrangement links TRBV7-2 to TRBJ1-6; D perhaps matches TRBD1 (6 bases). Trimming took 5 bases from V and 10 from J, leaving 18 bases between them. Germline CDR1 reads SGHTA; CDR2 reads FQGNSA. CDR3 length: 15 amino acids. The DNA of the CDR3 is TGTGCCAGCAGCCCCAATGGAGGCAGGGGATCACCCCTCCACTTT. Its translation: CASSPNGGRGSPLHF. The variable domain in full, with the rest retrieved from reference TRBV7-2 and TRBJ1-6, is GAGVSQSPSNKVTEKGKDVELRCDPISGHTALYWYRQSLGQGLEFLIYFQGNSAPDKSGLPSDRFSAERTGGSVSTLTIQRTQQEDSAVYLCASSPNGGRGSPLHFGNGTRLTVT.

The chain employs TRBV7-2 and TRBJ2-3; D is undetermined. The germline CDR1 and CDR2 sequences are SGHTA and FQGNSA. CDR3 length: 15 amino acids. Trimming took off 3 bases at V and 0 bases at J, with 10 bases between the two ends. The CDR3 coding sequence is TGTGCCAGCAGCTTCGTCCGGACGAGCACAGATACGCAGTATTTT. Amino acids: CASSFVRTSTDTQYF.

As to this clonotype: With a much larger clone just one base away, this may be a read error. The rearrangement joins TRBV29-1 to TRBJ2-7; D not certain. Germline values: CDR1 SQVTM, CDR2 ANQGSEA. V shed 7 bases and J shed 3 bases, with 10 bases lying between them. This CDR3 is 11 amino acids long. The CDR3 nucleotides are TGCAGCGCCGCCGAGCACTACGAGCAGTACTTC. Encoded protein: CSAAEHYEQYF.

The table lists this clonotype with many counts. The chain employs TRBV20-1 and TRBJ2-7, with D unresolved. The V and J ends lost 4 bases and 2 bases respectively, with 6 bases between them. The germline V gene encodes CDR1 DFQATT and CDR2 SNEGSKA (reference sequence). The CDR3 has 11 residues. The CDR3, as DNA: TGCAGTGCTATCAGGACCTACGAGCAGTACTTC. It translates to CSAIRTYEQYF.